Listed below are T cell receptor beta chains from one sample, sequenced in a study of blood T cell repertoires in COVID-19. Some clones are missing from TCRdb's copy, which holds only in-frame ones; the method was immunoSEQ multiplex PCR. The sample includes about 320,000 clones, around nine tenths of them seen just once. The sequencing input was PBMCs or T cells enriched from blood (not recorded which). The receptors were gathered from a woman in her thirties who had been exposed to COVID-19. CDR3s include the opening cysteine and the closing phenylalanine or tryptophan. D genes are given only for firm matches. A row's size may be missing; if present it is once, few, many or a size class.

abundance	d_gene	j_gene	v_gene	CDR3nt	CDR3aa
NA	NA	TRBJ2-7	TRBV3-1/TRBV3-2	TGTGCCAGCAGCGTGAACCAGTTCCGAGGCTACGAGCAGTACTTC	CASSVNQFRGYEQYF
NA	NA	TRBJ2-7	TRBV28	TGTGCCAGCACTCCACAACGGGAGTCGGAGCAGTACTTC	CASTPQRESEQYF
NA	NA	TRBJ1-2	TRBV7-9	TGTGCCAGCACCCCCAACAGTAACTATGGCTACACCTTC	CASTPNSNYGYTF
NA	TRBD2	TRBJ2-1	TRBV4-3	TGCGCCAGCAGCCCGAACCCGCGGGGGGCCCACAATGAGCAGTTCTTC	CASSPNPRGAHNEQFF
NA	TRBD2	TRBJ2-1	TRBV4-1	TGCGCCAGCAGCCAAACCGACATGGGACTAGCGGGGGCCAATGAGCAGTTCTTC	CASSQTDMGLAGANEQFF
NA	TRBD1	TRBJ2-2	TRBV27	TGTGCCAGCAGTTCGGGGACAGTTCTTAGGGAGCTGTTTTTT	CASSSGTVLRELFF
NA	NA	TRBJ2-7	TRBV4-2	TGTGCCAGCAGCCAAGCCGATGGGAGCCGCACCCTCGACGAGCAGTACTTC	CASSQADGSRTLDEQYF
NA	TRBD1	TRBJ2-5	TRBV29-1	TGCAGCGTCCAAGACAGGGCCCGGGAGACCCAGTACTTC	CSVQDRARETQYF
NA	NA	TRBJ1-1	TRBV7-8	TGTGCCAGCAGCTTATTTTCCCAGGGCAGGAACACTGAAGCTTTCTTT	CASSLFSQGRNTEAFF
NA	NA	TRBJ1-6	TRBV29-1	TGCAGCCCTCGTCCTCCCGGGTTGCATAATTCACCCCTCCACTTT	CSPRPPGLHNSPLHF
NA	TRBD2	TRBJ2-3	TRBV5-1	TGCGCCAGCAGCTTGGCCCCGTCTAGCGGGGGGATAGATACGCAGTATTTT	CASSLAPSSGGIDTQYF
NA	NA	TRBJ1-5	TRBV6-2/TRBV6-3	TGTGCCAGCAGTTCCCACTTCGGGACGGACTATAGCAATCAGCCCCAGCATTTT	CASSSHFGTDYSNQPQHF
NA	TRBD1	TRBJ1-1	TRBV7-9	TGTGCCAGCAGCTTAACAAACGGACAGGGGAAAACTGAAGCTTTCTTT	CASSLTNGQGKTEAFF
NA	NA	TRBJ2-7	TRBV18	TGTGCCAGCTCACCCGCGGGATGGGAGCAGTACTTC	CASSPAGWEQYF
NA	NA	TRBJ2-7	TRBV7-6	TGTGCCAGCAGCTTACCCTGGGCAGGGAAAAACTCCTACGAGCAGTACTTC	CASSLPWAGKNSYEQYF
NA	NA	TRBJ1-2	TRBV6-5	TGTGCCAGCAGTCCCCCAGGGGCGCTTAACTATGGCTACACCTTC	CASSPPGALNYGYTF
once	TRBD2	TRBJ2-1	TRBV18	TGTGCCAGCTCAACTAGCGGGGGTAATGAGCAGTTCTTC	CASSTSGGNEQFF
NA	TRBD1	TRBJ1-6	TRBV4-3	TGCGCCAGCAGCCAGTCGGACAGGGCACCCCTCCACTTT	CASSQSDRAPLHF
NA	NA	TRBJ1-3	TRBV7-2	TGTGCCAGCAGCAGAACAACCTACAGGGTATCTGGAAACACCATATATTTT	CASSRTTYRVSGNTIYF
once	NA	TRBJ1-4	TRBV2	TGTGCCAGCAGTGAAACCCCAGGGGCAGAAAAACTGTTTTTT	CASSETPGAEKLFF
NA	NA	TRBJ2-1	TRBV27	TGTGCCAGCCTCCGACGGCTAGACAATGAGCAGTTCTTC	CASLRRLDNEQFF
NA	NA	TRBJ2-5	TRBV20-1	TGCAGTGCTGGGCTAGAGACCCAGTACTTC	CSAGLETQYF
NA	TRBD1	TRBJ2-7	TRBV6-5	TGTGCCAGCAGTTACGGGACAGGGAACTACGAGCAGTACTTC	CASSYGTGNYEQYF
NA	NA	TRBJ2-3	TRBV5-4	TGTGCCAGCAGCTTGTTTTGGTCGTCTCAGGGATCGACAGATACGCAGTATTTT	CASSLFWSSQGSTDTQYF
once	NA	TRBJ1-2	TRBV7-9	TGTGCCAGCAGCTTAGACTCGTACCCATATGGCTACACCTTC	CASSLDSYPYGYTF
NA	NA	TRBJ1-1	TRBV13	TGTGCCAGCAGCTTTGGGGGGGGCACTGAAGCTTTCTTT	CASSFGGGTEAFF
NA	TRBD2	TRBJ2-1	TRBV9	TGTGCCAGCAGCGTACTAGCGGGGGATACCTACAATGAGCAGTTCTTC	CASSVLAGDTYNEQFF
NA	TRBD1	TRBJ1-4	TRBV5-1	TGCGCCAGCAGCGAGACCTCGGGACAGGGTGGGGAAAAACTGTTTTTT	CASSETSGQGGEKLFF